These 3 T cell receptor beta chains came from one sample sequenced in a study of T-cell reconstitution after alpha-beta-depleted transplantation in children. Unique molecular identifiers were built into the TCRbeta library. TCRdb itself ran the PCR reads through MiXCR, one entry per CDR3 protein. Here the sample spans approximately 520,000 distinct CDR3 sequences, roughly 33% being singletons. The sequenced sample was PBMCs from the stem cell graft donor, obtained from the stem cell graft. Source of these receptors: a human donor who donated a stem cell graft to a child with aplastic anemia.

The chain uses TRBV5-4 and TRBJ1-2; possible D gene TRBD1, 5 bases. Germline loops: CDR1 SGHNT, CDR2 YYREEE (reference sequence). The CDR3 has 18 residues. Trimming took off 5 bases at V and 2 bases at J, with 25 bases between the two ends. DNA for the CDR3: TGTGCCAGCAGTGGGGTGAAGGATTGGGACGCAAAAAACTATGGCTACACCTTC. This sequence encodes CASSGVKDWDAKNYGYTF.

This clonotype was seen a handful of times. The CDR3, as DNA: TGTGCCAGCAGTTTATCGGTAGCAGCTGGGGCCAACGTCCTGACTTTC. Its translation: CASSLSVAAGANVLTF. This rearrangement joins TRBV27 to TRBJ2-6; D is unclear. V dropped 0 bases and J dropped 2 bases, with 8 bases sitting between them. The CDR3 length is 16 residues. Germline V gene data show CDR1 as MNHEY and CDR2 as SMNVEV (reference sequence).

The chain links TRBV10-3 to TRBJ1-4, with D unresolved. The CDR3 loop spans 14 amino acids. V gave up 2 bases and J gave up 6 bases, with 10 bases separating them. Germline CDR1 ENHRY, CDR2 SYGVKD. CDR3 amino acids: CAISEEGSYEKLFF. The CDR3 coding sequence is TGTGCCATCAGTGAGGAAGGAAGTTATGAAAAACTGTTTTTT.